The rows below give T cell receptor beta chains drawn from one sample of a study of early T cells in non-severe SARS-CoV-2 infection. A single record per CDR3 protein comes from TCRdb applying MiXCR to the 5' RACE reads. The sample holds roughly 28,000 distinct CDR3 sequences; 4.4% are singletons and the top ten take about 5.6%. Material: whole blood. Receptor source: an adult who was a healthcare worker with PCR-confirmed SARS-CoV-2 infection or an uninfected control (not recorded which). The CDR3 runs from the conserved cysteine through the conserved F or W. D genes are given only for firm matches. Clone size is given as once, few, many, or a class for an expanded clone.

TRBV6-2/TRBV6-3	-	medium-sized	TRBJ1-4	TGTGCCAGCAGTTACTCGAAGGCAGAAGGACTGTTTTTT	CASSYSKAEGLFF
TRBV20-1	-	many	TRBJ2-2	TGCAGTGCTAGAGATCCTCGGGAGAACACCGGGGAGCTGTTTTTT	CSARDPRENTGELFF
TRBV7-2	-	many	TRBJ2-2	TGTGCCAGCAGCTTAGGTTCGAACACCGGGGAGCTGTTTTTT	CASSLGSNTGELFF
TRBV5-1	-	many	TRBJ2-1	TGCGCCAGCAGTCCCGAGACTAGTGGTGCCTACAATGAGCAGTTCTTC	CASSPETSGAYNEQFF
TRBV30	TRBD1	many	TRBJ2-4	TGTGCCTGGAGTCCTGGACAGGGATACATTCAGTACTTC	CAWSPGQGYIQYF
TRBV24-1	TRBD1	many	TRBJ2-3	TGTGCCACCAGTGAAGGCACAGGGGTGGACACAGATACGCAGTATTTT	CATSEGTGVDTDTQYF
TRBV7-2	-	many	TRBJ2-5	TGTGCCAGCAGCCAACAGGGACCTGACCAAGAGACCCAGTACTTC	CASSQQGPDQETQYF
TRBV7-9	-	many	TRBJ2-3	TGTGCCAGCAGCTTAGGAGACATACGGGCAGATACGCAGTATTTT	CASSLGDIRADTQYF
TRBV7-9	-	many	TRBJ2-1	TGTGCCAGCACGCCGGCGGCGTCCTACAATGAGCAGTTCTTC	CASTPAASYNEQFF
TRBV7-9	TRBD2	medium-sized	TRBJ2-7	TGTGCCAGCAGATCGGGGGGTCTAACCTACGAGCAGTACTTC	CASRSGGLTYEQYF
TRBV20-1	-	many	TRBJ2-1	TGCAGTGCTAGAGATTACGGGGGATCGTACAATGAGCAGTTCTTC	CSARDYGGSYNEQFF
TRBV5-1	-	many	TRBJ2-2	TGCGCCAGCAGCCCTGGACACATGAACACCGGGGAGCTGTTTTTT	CASSPGHMNTGELFF
TRBV20-1	-	many	TRBJ1-5	TGCAGTGCCCCGACAGAGGGCAATCAGCCCCAGCATTTT	CSAPTEGNQPQHF
TRBV30	-	many	TRBJ1-1	TGTGCCTGGGACTTGGACGCTGAAGCTTTCTTT	CAWDLDAEAFF
TRBV20-1	-	many	TRBJ2-1	TGCAGTGCTAGAGAGGGGGCGACAGCGAGTAATGAGCAGTTCTTC	CSAREGATASNEQFF
TRBV5-4	TRBD1	many	TRBJ1-1	TGTGCCAGCAGCAGATACCAGGGGGCTAACACTGAAGCTTTCTTT	CASSRYQGANTEAFF
TRBV18	-	many	TRBJ1-5	TGTGCCAGCTCACCAGGGGCCCGCAATCAGCCCCAGCATTTT	CASSPGARNQPQHF
TRBV11-2	-	many	TRBJ1-1	TGTGCCAGCAGCTTAGGGTCGGCTATGAACACTGAAGCTTTCTTT	CASSLGSAMNTEAFF